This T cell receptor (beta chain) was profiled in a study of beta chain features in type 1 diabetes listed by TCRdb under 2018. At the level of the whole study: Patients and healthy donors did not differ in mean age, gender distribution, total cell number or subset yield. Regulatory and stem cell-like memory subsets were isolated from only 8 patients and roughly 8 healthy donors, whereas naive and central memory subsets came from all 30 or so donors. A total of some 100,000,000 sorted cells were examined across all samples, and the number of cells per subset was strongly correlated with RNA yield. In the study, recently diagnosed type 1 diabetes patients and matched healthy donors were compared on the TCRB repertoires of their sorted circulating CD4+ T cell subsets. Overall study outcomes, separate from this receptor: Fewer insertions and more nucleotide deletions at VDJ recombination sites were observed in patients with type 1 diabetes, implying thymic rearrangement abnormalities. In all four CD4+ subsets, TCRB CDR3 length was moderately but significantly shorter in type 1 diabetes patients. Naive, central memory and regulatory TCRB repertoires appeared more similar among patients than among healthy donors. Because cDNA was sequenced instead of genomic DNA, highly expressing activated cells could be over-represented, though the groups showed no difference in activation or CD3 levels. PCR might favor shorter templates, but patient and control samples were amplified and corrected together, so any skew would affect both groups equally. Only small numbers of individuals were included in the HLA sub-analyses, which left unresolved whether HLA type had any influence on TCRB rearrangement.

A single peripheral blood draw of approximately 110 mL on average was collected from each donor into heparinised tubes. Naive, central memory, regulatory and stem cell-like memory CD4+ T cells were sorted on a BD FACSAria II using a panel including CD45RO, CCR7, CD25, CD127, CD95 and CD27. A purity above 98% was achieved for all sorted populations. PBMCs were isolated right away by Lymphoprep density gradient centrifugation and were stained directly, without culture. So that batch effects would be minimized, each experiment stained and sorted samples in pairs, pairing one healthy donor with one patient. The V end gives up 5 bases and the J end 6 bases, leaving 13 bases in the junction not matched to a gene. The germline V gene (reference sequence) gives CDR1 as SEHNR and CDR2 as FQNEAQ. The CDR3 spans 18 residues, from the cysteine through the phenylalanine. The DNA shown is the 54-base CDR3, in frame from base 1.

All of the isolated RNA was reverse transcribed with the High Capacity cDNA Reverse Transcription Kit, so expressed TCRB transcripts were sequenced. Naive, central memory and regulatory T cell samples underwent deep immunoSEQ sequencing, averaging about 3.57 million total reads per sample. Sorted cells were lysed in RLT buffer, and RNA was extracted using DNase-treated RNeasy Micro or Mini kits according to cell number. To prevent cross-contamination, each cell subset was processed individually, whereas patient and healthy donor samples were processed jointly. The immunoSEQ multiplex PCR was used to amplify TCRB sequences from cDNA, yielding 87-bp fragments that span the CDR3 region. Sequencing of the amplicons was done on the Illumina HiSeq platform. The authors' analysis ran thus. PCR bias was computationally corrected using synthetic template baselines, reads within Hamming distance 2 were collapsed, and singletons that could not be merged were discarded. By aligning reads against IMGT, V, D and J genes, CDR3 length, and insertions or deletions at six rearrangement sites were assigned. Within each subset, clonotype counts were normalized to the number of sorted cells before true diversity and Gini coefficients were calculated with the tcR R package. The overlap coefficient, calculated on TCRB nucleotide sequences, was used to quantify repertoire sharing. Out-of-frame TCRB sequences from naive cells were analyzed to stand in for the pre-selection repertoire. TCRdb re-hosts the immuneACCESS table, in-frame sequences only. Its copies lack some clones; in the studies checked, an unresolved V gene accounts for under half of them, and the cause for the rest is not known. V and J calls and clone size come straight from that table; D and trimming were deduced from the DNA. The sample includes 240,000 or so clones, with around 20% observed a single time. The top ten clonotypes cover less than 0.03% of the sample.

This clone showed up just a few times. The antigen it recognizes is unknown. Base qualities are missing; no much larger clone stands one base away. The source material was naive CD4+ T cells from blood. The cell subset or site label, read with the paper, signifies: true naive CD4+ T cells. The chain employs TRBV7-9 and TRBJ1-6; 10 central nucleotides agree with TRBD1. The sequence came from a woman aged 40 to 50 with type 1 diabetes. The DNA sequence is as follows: TGTGCCAGCAGCCTGGGACAGGGGAGGCTGACTCGTAATTCACCCCTCCACTTT. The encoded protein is CASSLGQGRLTRNSPLHF.